One sample yielded the 30 T cell receptor beta chains listed below, sequenced in a study of Graves' ophthalmopathy and Graves' hyperthyroidism. Scientists amplified the TCR beta CDR3 regions from RNA transcripts. RT-PCR with HTBI primers came first, then second-round multiplex PCR. TCRdb analysed the multiplex PCR reads with MiXCR anew, one entry per CDR3 protein. The sample has 300,000 to 400,000 distinct CDR3 sequences; roughly 15% are singletons. The specimen was peripheral blood. The receptors come from an adult man with Graves' ophthalmopathy.

Ten or more counts support this clonotype. The chain is built from TRBV2 and TRBJ2-4; no clear D. Germline assignment: CDR1 SNHLY and CDR2 FYNNEI. Trimming cost V 0 bases and J 8 bases, with 8 bases left between them. The CDR3 length is 13 residues. CDR3 coding DNA: TGTGCCAGCAGTGAAGCTTCCCCGGACATTCAGTACTTC. Translated: CASSEASPDIQYF. Full variable domain (remainder filled in from reference TRBV2 and TRBJ2-4): EPEVTQTPSHQVTQMGQEVILRCVPISNHLYFYWYRQILGQKVEFLVSFYNNEISEKSEIFDDQFSVERPDGSNFTLKIRSTKLEDSAMYFCASSEASPDIQYFGAGTRLSVL.

This clonotype occurred many times. The DNA of the CDR3 is TGCAGTGCTAGATGGGGAAACTCTGGAAACACCATATATTTT. Translation: CSARWGNSGNTIYF. The rearrangement joins TRBV20-1 to TRBJ1-3; D unclear. V was clipped by 2 bases and J by 0 bases, with 8 bases between them. Germline CDR1 and CDR2: DFQATT and SNEGSKA (reference sequence). The CDR3 sequence is 14 residues long.

In this sample, this clonotype turned up many times. The V call is TRBV30, the J call TRBJ1-6; D is unresolved. The germline gives CDR1 GTSNPN, CDR2 SVGIG (reference sequence). V lost 3 bases and J 9 bases, leaving 15 bases between the germline ends. There are 14 residues in the CDR3. The CDR3 reads CAWSSYGNTSPLHF. CDR3 in DNA: TGTGCCTGGAGCTCCTACGGGAACACTTCACCCCTCCACTTT. Drawing the rest from reference TRBV30 and TRBJ1-6, the complete variable domain is SQTIHQWPATLVQPVGSPLSLECTVEGTSNPNLYWYRQAAGRGLQLLFYSVGIGQISSEVPQNLSASRPQDRQFILSSKKLLLSDSGFYLCAWSSYGNTSPLHFGNGTRLTVT.

Many counts were recorded for this clonotype. The CDR3 here is CASSNDRGDSPLHF. The CDR3 coding sequence is TGTGCCAGCAGCAACGACAGGGGAGATTCACCCCTCCACTTT. The chain employs TRBV12-3 or TRBV12-4 and TRBJ1-6; 8 bases agree with TRBD1. V shed 6 bases, J shed 8 bases, and the junction held 6 bases outside the gene matches. This CDR3 region has 14 residues.

This clonotype was counted many times. The chain couples TRBV4-1 to TRBJ1-1; D is uncertain. Trimming took off 4 bases at V and 4 bases at J, with 16 bases between the two ends. From germline, CDR1 is MGHRA and CDR2 YSYEKL. This CDR3 spans 15 amino acids. CDR3 sequence reads: CASSPLWVSGTEAFF. The CDR3 DNA reads as TGCGCCAGCAGCCCGTTATGGGTCTCGGGCACTGAAGCTTTCTTT.

Only a few counts were recorded for this clonotype. The chain is built from TRBV20-1 and TRBJ2-5; 8 bases match TRBD2. There are 14 residues in the CDR3. With 2 bases clipped from V and 5 bases from J, the junction kept 7 bases outside the gene matches. From germline, CDR1 is DFQATT and CDR2 SNEGSKA (reference sequence). In DNA, the CDR3 is TGCAGTGCTAGACCCGGGACTAGTAGGGAGACCCAGTACTTC. This gives the protein CSARPGTSRETQYF.

This clonotype was detected many times. This chain uses TRBV4-1 with TRBJ1-5, with D possibly TRBD1 on 5 matching bases. Per germline, CDR1 MGHRA and CDR2 YSYEKL. Trimming pared 1 base from V and 4 bases from J, leaving 14 bases between. This CDR3 comprises 16 residues. CDR3 sequence reads: CASSQGGRAINQPQHF. The CDR3, as DNA: TGCGCCAGCAGCCAAGGCGGCAGGGCGATAAATCAGCCCCAGCATTTT.

This clonotype was seen a handful of times. V gene TRBV30 combines with J gene TRBJ2-2; 8 bases agree with TRBD1. The CDR3 is 15 amino acids. V lost 4 bases and J lost 5; bases outside the gene matches: 9. Germline V gene data show CDR1 as GTSNPN and CDR2 as SVGIG (reference sequence). The CDR3 loop reads CAWTTGTGWTGELFF. CDR3 nucleotides: TGTGCCTGGACCACCGGGACAGGATGGACCGGGGAGCTGTTTTTT.

The table lists this clonotype with many counts. V is TRBV2 and J is TRBJ1-2; D gene unclear. In germline, CDR1 is SNHLY, CDR2 FYNNEI. The CDR3 loop spans 11 amino acids. The V end was cut by 3 bases, the J end by 4 bases, with 3 bases between. The DNA of the CDR3 is TGTGCCAGCAGTGAGTCCTATGGCTACACCTTC. Encoded protein: CASSESYGYTF.

This clonotype was counted many times. V is TRBV5-5 and J is TRBJ1-3; D is ambiguous. The CDR3 has 13 residues. Germline CDR1 reads SGHKS; CDR2 reads YYEKEE (reference sequence). V was clipped by 4 bases and J by 2 bases, with 7 bases between them. The chain's CDR3 is CASSTSPGNTIYF. For the CDR3, the DNA is TGTGCCAGCAGCACCTCACCTGGAAACACCATATATTTT.

This clonotype was observed at least ten times. The rearrangement uses TRBV6-1 and TRBJ1-5; D call uncertain. Germline assignment: CDR1 MNHNS and CDR2 SASEGT. V lost 7 bases and J 0 bases, leaving 13 bases between the germline ends. The CDR3 runs to 15 residues. Written as DNA, the CDR3 is TGTGCCAGCACAATCCGGGGAAGTAGCAATCAGCCCCAGCATTTT. It is translated as CASTIRGSSNQPQHF.

This clonotype was seen repeatedly, ten times or more. The chain couples TRBV5-5 to TRBJ1-5; 7 bases align to TRBD1. CDR3 length equals 16 residues. In germline, CDR1 is SGHKS, CDR2 YYEKEE (reference sequence). Trimming cost V 1 base and J 0 bases; bases outside gene matches: 4. The CDR3 loop reads CASSLSGTDSNQPQHF. The CDR3 DNA reads TGTGCCAGCAGCTTGTCCGGGACAGATAGCAATCAGCCCCAGCATTTT.

This clonotype was seen at least ten times. The chain recombines TRBV24-1 with TRBJ2-7, with 7 positions matching TRBD1. The CDR3 has 13 residues. Germline V gene data show CDR1 as KGHDR and CDR2 as SFDVKD. The trim removed 2 bases at V and 6 bases at J, leaving 3 bases unmatched. CDR3 nucleotide sequence: TGTGCCACCAGTGATTGGACAGGCGGCGAGCAGTACTTC. It codes for CATSDWTGGEQYF.

This clonotype was counted many times. The chain has TRBV5-1 and TRBJ2-2; 7 bases match TRBD2. Germline values: CDR1 SGHRS, CDR2 YFSETQ. V lost 5 bases, J lost 4 bases, and 8 bases stayed unmatched. The CDR3 loop spans 15 amino acids. CDR3: CASSPLAEITGELFF. The DNA of the CDR3 is TGCGCCAGCAGTCCCCTAGCGGAGATCACCGGGGAGCTGTTTTTT.

This clonotype has a count of ten or more. The chain links TRBV2 to TRBJ1-5; a weak D match, TRBD1 (5 bases). Deletions cut 4 bases from V and 5 bases from J, with 9 bases between. The CDR3 covers 13 residues. Germline-derived CDR1 and CDR2 are SNHLY and FYNNEI. DNA for the CDR3: TGTGCCAGCAGTGGGGGCCGGCATCAGCCCCAGCATTTT. It specifies CASSGGRHQPQHF. The variable domain in full, completed from reference TRBV2 and TRBJ1-5, reads EPEVTQTPSHQVTQMGQEVILRCVPISNHLYFYWYRQILGQKVEFLVSFYNNEISEKSEIFDDQFSVERPDGSNFTLKIRSTKLEDSAMYFCASSGGRHQPQHFGDGTRLSIL.

The table lists this clonotype with a few counts. The chain uses TRBV6-1 and TRBJ2-5; D uncertain. CDR1 is MNHNS and CDR2 is SASEGT in the germline V gene. V was pared by 4 bases and J by 0 bases, with 6 bases between. The CDR3 spans 13 residues. The CDR3 DNA sequence: TGTGCCAGCAGTGCACTGTACCAAGAGACCCAGTACTTC. The encoded protein is CASSALYQETQYF.

In DNA, the CDR3 is TGTGCCAGCAGAAATGGACAGGGGTCCTACGAGCAGTACTTC. Translation: CASRNGQGSYEQYF. The J gene is TRBJ2-7, the V gene TRBV7-9, with TRBD1 matching 9 bases. The germline CDR1 and CDR2 sequences are SEHNR and FQNEAQ (reference sequence). CDR3 length: 14 residues. Trimming at V came to 6 bases and at J to 1 base, leaving 4 bases not matched to a gene.

The rearrangement joins TRBV7-3 to TRBJ2-2, with 7 nucleotides matching TRBD2. This CDR3 region has 17 residues. The germline gives CDR1 SGHTA, CDR2 FQGTGA. V trimming: 2 bases; J trimming: 4 bases; junction bases outside the gene matches: 10. CDR3 region: CASSLLRGRAITGELFF. The DNA of the CDR3 is TGTGCCAGCAGCTTATTACGAGGGAGGGCCATCACCGGGGAGCTGTTTTTT.

This clonotype was seen repeatedly, ten times or more. The chain recombines TRBV2 with TRBJ2-7; 8 bases agree with TRBD1. V lost 1 base to trimming and J lost 2 bases; unmatched junction nucleotides: 4. Per the germline V gene, CDR1 is SNHLY and CDR2 is FYNNEI. This CDR3 has 15 amino acids. The CDR3 coding sequence is TGTGCCAGCAGTGAAGGACAGGGGCATCCCTACGAGCAGTACTTC. Its protein product is CASSEGQGHPYEQYF.

This clonotype was counted ten times or more. The chain uses TRBV19 and TRBJ1-5; TRBD1 matches at 7 bases. This CDR3 is built from 15 residues. Losses at the gene ends were 3 bases for V and 5 bases for J; bases not matched to a gene: 7. Germline lookup yields CDR1 LNHDA and CDR2 SQIVND (reference sequence). The CDR3 loop reads CASSILQGTDQPQHF. CDR3 bases: TGTGCCAGTAGTATTCTACAGGGGACGGATCAGCCCCAGCATTTT.

This clonotype occurred many times. The chain uses TRBV6-1 and TRBJ1-5; 9 bases fit TRBD1. The V gene's germline CDR1 is MNHNS and CDR2 SASEGT. The CDR3 length is 15 residues. The V segment lost 3 bases and the J segment 4 bases; nucleotides outside the gene matches: 4. CDR3: CASSETGGENQPQHF. The CDR3 nucleotides are TGTGCCAGCAGTGAGACAGGGGGAGAAAATCAGCCCCAGCATTTT.

The chain joins TRBV12-3 or TRBV12-4 to TRBJ2-7; D is perhaps TRBD1 (5 bases). Trimming removed 2 bases from V and 2 bases from J, with 10 bases in between. The CDR3 extends over 14 amino acids. CDR3 protein: CASSLSRTPYEQYF. CDR3 coding DNA: TGTGCCAGCAGTTTATCTCGGACACCCTACGAGCAGTACTTC.

This clonotype was counted at least ten times. The chain couples TRBV6-2 or TRBV6-3 to TRBJ2-2, with 8 bases identical to TRBD1. The CDR3 loop spans 14 amino acids. Germline V gene lookup returns CDR1 MNHEY and CDR2 SVGEGT. With 6 bases clipped from V and 0 bases from J, the junction kept 0 bases outside the gene matches. CDR3 in amino acids: CASRTGANTGELFF. The CDR3 DNA follows: TGTGCCAGCAGGACAGGGGCGAACACCGGGGAGCTGTTTTTT.

The rearrangement links TRBV6-5 to TRBJ2-7; 8 bases are a match to TRBD1. The germline V gene has CDR1 MNHEY and CDR2 SVGAGI. This CDR3 region has 13 residues. V gave up 6 bases and J gave up 7 bases; unmatched junction bases: 8. Written as DNA, the CDR3 is TGTGCCAGCAGCTTAGGACAGGGCTGGGAGCAGTACTTC. Protein: CASSLGQGWEQYF.

The genes are TRBV6-1 and TRBJ1-2; the match to TRBD1 covers 10 bases. Germline V gene lookup returns CDR1 MNHNS and CDR2 SASEGT. The CDR3 has 14 amino acids. The ends lost 5 bases at V and 6 bases at J; junction bases unmatched: 6. For the CDR3, the DNA is TGTGCCAGCAGTCGGGACAGGGGTGCGGATGGCTACACCTTC. Its protein is CASSRDRGADGYTF.

This clonotype was counted many times. The chain links TRBV6-5 to TRBJ1-2; D ambiguous. Germline V gene data show CDR1 as MNHEY and CDR2 as SVGAGI. There are 13 residues in the CDR3. V lost 10 bases to trimming and J lost 4 bases, with 16 bases between them. The CDR3 spells CATTAHLSYGYTF. For the CDR3, the DNA is TGTGCCACCACAGCGCACCTGAGCTATGGCTACACCTTC.

This clonotype came up many times. The chain couples TRBV6-5 to TRBJ1-1; D call uncertain. Trimming stripped 2 bases from V and 10 bases from J, with 8 bases between. The germline V gene encodes CDR1 MNHEY and CDR2 SVGAGI. This CDR3 has 11 amino acids. The CDR3 is CASSYGPTAFF. The CDR3 DNA reads as TGTGCCAGCAGTTACGGCCCCACAGCTTTCTTT.

This clonotype was counted ten times or more. The rearrangement uses TRBV12-3 or TRBV12-4 and TRBJ1-1; 8 positions agree with TRBD1. The V segment lost 7 bases and the J segment 1 base; nucleotides outside the gene matches: 5. CDR3 length: 14 amino acids. CDR3 bases: TGTGCCAGCAACCCCGGACAGGGGAACACTGAAGCTTTCTTT. This translates into CASNPGQGNTEAFF.

This clonotype was picked up many times. V gene TRBV7-4 combines with J gene TRBJ2-7; no firm D call. V was clipped by 5 bases and J by 4 bases, with 6 bases between them. This CDR3 has 11 residues. The germline gives CDR1 SGHVT, CDR2 SQSDAQ. The DNA for the CDR3 is TGTGCCAGCAGCCGCCGATACGAGCAGTACTTC. Protein sequence: CASSRRYEQYF.

This clonotype was observed at least ten times. The chain joins TRBV19 to TRBJ2-2; the match to TRBD1 covers 9 bases. Per the germline V gene, CDR1 is LNHDA and CDR2 is SQIVND (reference sequence). This CDR3 region has 14 residues. Unmatched junction bases numbered 8, after V lost 10 bases and J lost 5 bases. The CDR3 bases are TGTGCCACCATGGACAGGGGTTGGACCGGGGAGCTGTTTTTT. This translates into CATMDRGWTGELFF.